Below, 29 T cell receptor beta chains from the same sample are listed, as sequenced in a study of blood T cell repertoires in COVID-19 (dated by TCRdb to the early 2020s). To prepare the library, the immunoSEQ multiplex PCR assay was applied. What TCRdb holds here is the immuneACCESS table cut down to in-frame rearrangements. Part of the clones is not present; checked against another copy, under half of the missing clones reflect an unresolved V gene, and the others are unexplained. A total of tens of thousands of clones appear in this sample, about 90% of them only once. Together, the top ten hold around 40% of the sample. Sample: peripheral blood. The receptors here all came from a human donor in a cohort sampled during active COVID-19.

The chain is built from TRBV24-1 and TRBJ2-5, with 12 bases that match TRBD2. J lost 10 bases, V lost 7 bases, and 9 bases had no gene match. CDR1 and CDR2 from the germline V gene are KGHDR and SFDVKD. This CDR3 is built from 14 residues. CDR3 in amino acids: CATSPGLAGGDQYF. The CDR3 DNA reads TGTGCCACCAGCCCGGGACTAGCGGGTGGGGACCAGTACTTC.

The CDR3, as DNA: TGTGCCAGCAGTTTGTCCCGGGACAGGGTTGGCTACACCTTC. Its translation is CASSLSRDRVGYTF. The chain uses TRBV27 and TRBJ1-2; 9 bases match TRBD1. Trimming at V came to 3 bases and at J to 7 bases, leaving 6 bases not matched to a gene. The CDR3 sequence is 14 residues long. Germline V lookup: CDR1 MNHEY, CDR2 SMNVEV (reference sequence).

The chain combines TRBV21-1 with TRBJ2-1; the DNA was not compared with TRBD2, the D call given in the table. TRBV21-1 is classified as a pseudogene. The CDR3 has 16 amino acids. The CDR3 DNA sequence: TGTGCCAGCAGCAAAGCGGCGGGACCCTTGCGGAATGAGCAGTTCTTC. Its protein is CASSKAAGPLRNEQFF.

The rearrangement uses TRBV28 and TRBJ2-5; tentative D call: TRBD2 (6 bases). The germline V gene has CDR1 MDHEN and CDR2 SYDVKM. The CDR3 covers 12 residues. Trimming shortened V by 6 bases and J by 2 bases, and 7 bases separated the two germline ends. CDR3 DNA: TGTGCCAGCAGGCGGGGACAAGAGACCCAGTACTTC. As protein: CASRRGQETQYF.

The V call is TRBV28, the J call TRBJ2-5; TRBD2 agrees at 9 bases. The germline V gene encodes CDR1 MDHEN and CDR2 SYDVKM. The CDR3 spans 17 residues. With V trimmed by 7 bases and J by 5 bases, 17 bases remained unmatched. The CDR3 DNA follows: TGTGCCAGCACAAGAGGGACTAGCAGCGGAGGGTCGGAGACCCAGTACTTC. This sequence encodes CASTRGTSSGGSETQYF.

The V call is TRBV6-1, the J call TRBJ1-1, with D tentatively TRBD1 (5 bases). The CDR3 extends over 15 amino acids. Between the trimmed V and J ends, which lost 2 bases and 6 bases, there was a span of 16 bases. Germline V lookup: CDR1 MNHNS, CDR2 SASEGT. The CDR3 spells CASSEYSGGGAEAFF. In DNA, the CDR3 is TGTGCCAGCAGTGAATACTCCGGGGGTGGCGCTGAAGCTTTCTTT.

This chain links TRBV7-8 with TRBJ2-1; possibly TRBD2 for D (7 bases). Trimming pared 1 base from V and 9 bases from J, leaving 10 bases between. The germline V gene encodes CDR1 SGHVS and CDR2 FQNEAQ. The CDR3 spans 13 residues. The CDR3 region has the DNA TGTGCCAGCAGCTTAGAAAGGGGGGGTGAGCAGTTCTTC. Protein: CASSLERGGEQFF.

CDR3 DNA: TGTGCCTGGAGTGATTCAGGGGGTGGCTACACCTTC. As protein: CAWSDSGGGYTF. The genes are TRBV30 and TRBJ1-2; 7 bases are shared with TRBD1. The CDR3 has 12 amino acids. Looked up from germline, CDR1 is GTSNPN and CDR2 is SVGIG (reference sequence). With 1 base clipped from V and 7 bases from J, the junction kept 3 bases outside the gene matches.

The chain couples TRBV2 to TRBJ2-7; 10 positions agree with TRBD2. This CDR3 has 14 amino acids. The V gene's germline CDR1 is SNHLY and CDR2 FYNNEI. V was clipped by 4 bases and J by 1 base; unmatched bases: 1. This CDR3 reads CASSGSGRSYEQYF. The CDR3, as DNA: TGTGCCAGCAGTGGTAGCGGGAGGTCCTACGAGCAGTACTTC.

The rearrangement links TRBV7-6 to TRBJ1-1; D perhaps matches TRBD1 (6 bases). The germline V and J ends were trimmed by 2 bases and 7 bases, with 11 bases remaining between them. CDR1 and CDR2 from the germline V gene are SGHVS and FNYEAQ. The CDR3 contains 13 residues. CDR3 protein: CASSLSPQGEAFF. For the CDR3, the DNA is TGTGCCAGCAGCTTAAGCCCACAGGGTGAAGCTTTCTTT. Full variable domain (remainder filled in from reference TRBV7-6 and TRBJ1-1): GAGVSQSPRYKVTKRGQDVALRCDPISGHVSLYWYRQALGQGPEFLTYFNYEAQQDKSGLPNDRFSAERPEGSISTLTIQRTEQRDSAMYRCASSLSPQGEAFFGQGTRLTVV.

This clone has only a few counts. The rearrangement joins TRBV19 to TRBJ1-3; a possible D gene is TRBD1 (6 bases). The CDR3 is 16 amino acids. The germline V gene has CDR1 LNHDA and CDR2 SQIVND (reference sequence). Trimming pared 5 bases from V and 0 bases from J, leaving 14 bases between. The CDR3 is CASSDQDRTSGNTIYF. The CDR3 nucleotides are TGTGCCAGTAGTGACCAAGACAGGACCTCTGGAAACACCATATATTTT.

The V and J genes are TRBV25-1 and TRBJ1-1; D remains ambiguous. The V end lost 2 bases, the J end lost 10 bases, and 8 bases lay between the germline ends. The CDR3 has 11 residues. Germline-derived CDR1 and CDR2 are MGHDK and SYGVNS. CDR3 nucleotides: TGTGCCAGCAGTGAAGGGGAGGGAGCTTTCTTT. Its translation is CASSEGEGAFF.

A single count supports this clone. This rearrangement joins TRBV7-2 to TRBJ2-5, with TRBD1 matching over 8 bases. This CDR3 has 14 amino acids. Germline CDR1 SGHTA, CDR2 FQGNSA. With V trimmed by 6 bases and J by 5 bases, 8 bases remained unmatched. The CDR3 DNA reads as TGTGCCAGCAGTCGGACGACAGGGGTTGAGACCCAGTACTTC. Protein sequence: CASSRTTGVETQYF.

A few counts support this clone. The CDR3 nucleotides read TGTGCCAGCAGCTTAGTTTCGCTAGCGTCCGATACGCAGTATTTT. Translating gives CASSLVSLASDTQYF. This sequence joins TRBV7-9 and TRBJ2-3; possible D gene TRBD2, 6 bases. Per germline, CDR1 SEHNR and CDR2 FQNEAQ (reference sequence). The CDR3 loop spans 15 amino acids. V was shortened by 1 base and J by 6 bases, with 14 bases between the two germline ends.

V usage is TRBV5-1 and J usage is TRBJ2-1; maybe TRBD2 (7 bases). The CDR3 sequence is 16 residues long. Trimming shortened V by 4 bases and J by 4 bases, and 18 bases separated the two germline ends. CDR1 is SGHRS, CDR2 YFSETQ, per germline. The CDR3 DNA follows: TGCGCCAGCAGCGACCTTAGGGGGGGATTATACAATGAGCAGTTCTTC. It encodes CASSDLRGGLYNEQFF.

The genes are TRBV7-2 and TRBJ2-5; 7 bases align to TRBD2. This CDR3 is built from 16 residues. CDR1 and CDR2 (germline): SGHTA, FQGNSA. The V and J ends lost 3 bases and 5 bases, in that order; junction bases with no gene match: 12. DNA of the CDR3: TGTGCCAGCAGCTTGCGGGGGACCGGGATACGGGAGACCCAGTACTTC. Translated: CASSLRGTGIRETQYF.

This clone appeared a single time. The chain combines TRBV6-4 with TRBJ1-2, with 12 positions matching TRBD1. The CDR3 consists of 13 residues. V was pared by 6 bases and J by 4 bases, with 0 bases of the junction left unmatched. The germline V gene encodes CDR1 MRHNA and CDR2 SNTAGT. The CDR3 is CASRGQGAYGYTF. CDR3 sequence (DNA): TGTGCCAGCAGGGGACAGGGGGCCTATGGCTACACCTTC.

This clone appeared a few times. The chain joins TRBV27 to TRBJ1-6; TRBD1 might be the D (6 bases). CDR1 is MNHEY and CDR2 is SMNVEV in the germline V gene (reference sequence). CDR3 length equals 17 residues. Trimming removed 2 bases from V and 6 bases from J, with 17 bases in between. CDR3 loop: CASSLPRKQGSNSPLHF. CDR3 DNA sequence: TGTGCCAGCAGTTTACCGCGGAAACAGGGAAGTAATTCACCCCTCCACTTT.

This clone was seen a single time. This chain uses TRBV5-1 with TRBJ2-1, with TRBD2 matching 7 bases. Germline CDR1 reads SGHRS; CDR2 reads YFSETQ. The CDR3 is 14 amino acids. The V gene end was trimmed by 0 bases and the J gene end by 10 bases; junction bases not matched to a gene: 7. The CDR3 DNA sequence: TGCGCCAGCAGCTTGGACGGCCTAGCGGAAGAGCAGTTCTTC. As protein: CASSLDGLAEEQFF.

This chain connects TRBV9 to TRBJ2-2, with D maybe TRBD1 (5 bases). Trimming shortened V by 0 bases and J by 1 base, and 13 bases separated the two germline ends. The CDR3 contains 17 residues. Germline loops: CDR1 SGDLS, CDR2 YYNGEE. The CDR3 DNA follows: TGTGCCAGCAGCGTAGTGAGCAGGGCCGGGAACACCGGGGAGCTGTTTTTT. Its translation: CASSVVSRAGNTGELFF.

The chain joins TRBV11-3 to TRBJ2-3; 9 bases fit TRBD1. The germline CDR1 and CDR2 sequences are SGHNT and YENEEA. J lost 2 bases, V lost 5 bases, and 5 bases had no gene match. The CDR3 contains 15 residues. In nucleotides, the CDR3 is TGTGCCAGCAGCCCCGGGACAGGGCCCACAGATACGCAGTATTTT. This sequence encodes CASSPGTGPTDTQYF.

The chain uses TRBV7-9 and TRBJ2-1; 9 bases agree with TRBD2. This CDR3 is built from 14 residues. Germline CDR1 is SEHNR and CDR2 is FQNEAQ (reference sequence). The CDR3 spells CANQRGDSYNEQFF. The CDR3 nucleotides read TGTGCAAATCAGCGGGGGGACTCCTACAATGAGCAGTTCTTC. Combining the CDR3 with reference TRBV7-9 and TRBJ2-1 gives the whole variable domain DTGVSQNPRHKITKRGQNVTFRCDPISEHNRLYWYRQTLGQGPEFLTYFQNEAQLEKSRLLSDRFSAERPKGSFSTLEIQRTEQGDSAMYLCANQRGDSYNEQFFGPGTRLTVL.

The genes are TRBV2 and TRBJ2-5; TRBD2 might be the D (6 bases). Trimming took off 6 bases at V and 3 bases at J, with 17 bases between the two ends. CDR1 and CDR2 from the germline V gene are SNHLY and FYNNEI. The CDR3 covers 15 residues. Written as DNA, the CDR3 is TGTGCCAGCAGGGAGGGGACTCCTCCGAAAGAGACCCAGTACTTC. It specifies CASREGTPPKETQYF.

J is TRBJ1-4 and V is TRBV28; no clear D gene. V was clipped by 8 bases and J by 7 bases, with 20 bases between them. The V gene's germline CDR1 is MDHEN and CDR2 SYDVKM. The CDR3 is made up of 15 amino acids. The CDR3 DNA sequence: TGTGCCAGCGTTCCCGCCATGGTGGCCCCTGAAAAACTGTTTTTT. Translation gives CASVPAMVAPEKLFF.

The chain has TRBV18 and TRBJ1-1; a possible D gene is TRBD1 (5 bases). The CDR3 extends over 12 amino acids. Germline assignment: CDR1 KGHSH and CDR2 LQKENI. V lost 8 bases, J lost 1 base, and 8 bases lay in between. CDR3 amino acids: CASAQGNTEAFF. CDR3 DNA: TGTGCCAGCGCCCAGGGGAACACTGAAGCTTTCTTT.

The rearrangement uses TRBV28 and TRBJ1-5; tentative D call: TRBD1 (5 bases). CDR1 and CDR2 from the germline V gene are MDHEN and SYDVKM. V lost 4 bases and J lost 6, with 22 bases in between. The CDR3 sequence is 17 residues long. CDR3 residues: CASSSLGRGTAGQPQHF. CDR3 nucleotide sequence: TGTGCCAGCAGTTCCCTAGGTCGGGGGACGGCGGGTCAGCCCCAGCATTTT.

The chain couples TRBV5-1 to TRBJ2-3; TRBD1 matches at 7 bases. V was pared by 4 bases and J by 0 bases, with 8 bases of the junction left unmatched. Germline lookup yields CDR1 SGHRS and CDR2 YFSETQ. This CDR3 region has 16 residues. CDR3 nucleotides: TGCGCCAGCAGCAGGGGGACAGCTCCTAGCACAGATACGCAGTATTTT. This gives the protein CASSRGTAPSTDTQYF. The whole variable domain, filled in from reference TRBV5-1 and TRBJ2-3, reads KAGVTQTPRYLIKTRGQQVTLSCSPISGHRSVSWYQQTPGQGLQFLFEYFSETQRNKGNFPGRFSGRQFSNSRSEMNVSTLELGDSALYLCASSRGTAPSTDTQYFGPGTRLTVL.

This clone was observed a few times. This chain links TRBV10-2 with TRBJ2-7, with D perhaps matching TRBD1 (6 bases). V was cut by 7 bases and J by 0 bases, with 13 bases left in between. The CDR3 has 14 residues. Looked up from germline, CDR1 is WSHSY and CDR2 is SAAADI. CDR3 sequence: CASTETGPSYEQYF. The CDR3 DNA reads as TGCGCCAGCACCGAAACAGGGCCCTCCTACGAGCAGTACTTC.

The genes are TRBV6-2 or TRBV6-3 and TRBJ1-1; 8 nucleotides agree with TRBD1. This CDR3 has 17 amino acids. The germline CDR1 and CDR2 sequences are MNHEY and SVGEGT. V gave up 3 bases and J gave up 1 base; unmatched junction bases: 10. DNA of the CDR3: TGTGCCAGCAGTTATACCTGGTGGCAGGGGGCGAACACTGAAGCTTTCTTT. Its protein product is CASSYTWWQGANTEAFF.